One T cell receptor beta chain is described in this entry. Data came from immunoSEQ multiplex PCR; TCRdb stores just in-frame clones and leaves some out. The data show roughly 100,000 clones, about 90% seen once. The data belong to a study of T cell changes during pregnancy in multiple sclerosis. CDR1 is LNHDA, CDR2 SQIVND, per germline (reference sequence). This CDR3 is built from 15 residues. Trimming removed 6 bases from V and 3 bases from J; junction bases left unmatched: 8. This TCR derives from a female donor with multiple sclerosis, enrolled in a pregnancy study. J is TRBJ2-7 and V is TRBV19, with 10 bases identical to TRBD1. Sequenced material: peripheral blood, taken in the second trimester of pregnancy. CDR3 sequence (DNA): TGTGCCAGTAGGTTACGGACAGGGGGTTTCTACGAGCAGTACTTC. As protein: CASRLRTGGFYEQYF.